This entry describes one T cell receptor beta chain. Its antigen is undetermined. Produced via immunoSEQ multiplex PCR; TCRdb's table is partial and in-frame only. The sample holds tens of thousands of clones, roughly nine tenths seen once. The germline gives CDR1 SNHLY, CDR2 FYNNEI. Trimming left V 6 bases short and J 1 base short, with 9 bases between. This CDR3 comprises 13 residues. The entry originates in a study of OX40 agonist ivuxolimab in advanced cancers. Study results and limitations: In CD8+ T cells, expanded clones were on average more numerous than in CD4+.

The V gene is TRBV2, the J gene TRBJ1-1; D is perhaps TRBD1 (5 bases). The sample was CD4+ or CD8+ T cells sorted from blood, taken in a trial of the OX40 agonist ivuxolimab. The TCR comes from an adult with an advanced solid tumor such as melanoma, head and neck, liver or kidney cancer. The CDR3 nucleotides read TGTGCCAGCAGGGGGCTCAGGAACACTGAAGCTTTCTTT. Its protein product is CASRGLRNTEAFF.